This T cell receptor beta chain was captured in a study of T cells after posttransplantation cyclophosphamide. Sequencing used immunoSEQ multiplex PCR; TCRdb keeps in-frame clones, though not all of them. The profile covers over 15,000 clones, none occurring a single time. Cyclophosphamide on days +3 and +4 followed busulfan-fludarabine conditioning and a marrow graft. This clone was detected ten times or more. Antigen: not known. Study-wide results and caveats: Later blood repertoires were often dominated by clones from the donor CD8+ memory compartment. TRB overlap between skin or GI tissue T cells and blood was limited.

Germline assignment: CDR1 SGHVS and CDR2 FNYEAQ. J lost 2 bases, V lost 5 bases, and 3 bases had no gene match. CDR3 length: 13 residues. This clonotype was obtained from a female patient aged 30 to 40 who received an allogeneic stem cell transplant from a related donor, was CMV-positive, and had no GVHD. Part of the T cells may come from the graft donor. The specimen comprised PBMCs, sampled after allogeneic stem cell transplant with posttransplant cyclophosphamide. This chain connects TRBV7-6 to TRBJ2-7, with 7 bases lining up with TRBD1. This chain's CDR3 is CASSRGQTYEQYF. CDR3 DNA: TGTGCCAGCAGCCGGGGACAGACCTACGAGCAGTACTTC.